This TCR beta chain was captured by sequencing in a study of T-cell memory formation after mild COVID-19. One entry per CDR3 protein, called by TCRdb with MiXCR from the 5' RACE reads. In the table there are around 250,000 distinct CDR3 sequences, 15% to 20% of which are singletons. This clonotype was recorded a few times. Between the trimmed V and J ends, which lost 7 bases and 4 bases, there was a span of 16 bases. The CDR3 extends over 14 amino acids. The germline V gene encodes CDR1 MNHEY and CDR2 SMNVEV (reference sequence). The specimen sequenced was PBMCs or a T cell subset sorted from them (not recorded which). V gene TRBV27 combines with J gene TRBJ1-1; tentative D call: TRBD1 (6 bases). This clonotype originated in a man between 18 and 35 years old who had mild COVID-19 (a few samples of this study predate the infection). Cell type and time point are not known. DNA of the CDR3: TGTGCCAGCATTGGTTTTAGGGGGGTCACTGAAGCTTTCTTT. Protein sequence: CASIGFRGVTEAFF.